These 18 T cell receptor beta chains originate from one sample sequenced in a study of blood T cell repertoires in COVID-19. Produced via immunoSEQ multiplex PCR; TCRdb's table is partial and in-frame only. The table lists approximately 490,000 clones, 80% to 90% of them singletons, with approximately 8.3% in the top ten. Sequences were obtained from PBMCs or T cells enriched from blood (not recorded which). The receptor source for this set is a woman aged 60-75 years who had recovered from COVID-19.

The table lists this clone with a few counts. This chain joins TRBV2 and TRBJ2-5; a possible D gene is TRBD2 (6 bases). Germline CDR1 reads SNHLY; CDR2 reads FYNNEI. CDR3 size: 16 residues. The V and J ends lost 3 bases and 2 bases respectively, with 16 bases between them. CDR3 protein: CASSEGPQRGQETQYF. The CDR3 bases are TGTGCCAGCAGTGAGGGGCCCCAACGGGGGCAAGAGACCCAGTACTTC.

This clone was found a few times. V usage is TRBV24-1 and J usage is TRBJ2-3; D remains ambiguous. Trimming stripped 3 bases from V and 2 bases from J, with 11 bases between. The CDR3 contains 15 residues. Germline values: CDR1 KGHDR, CDR2 SFDVKD. The CDR3 DNA sequence: TGTGCCACCAGTGATCCCGGGTCCTACACAGATACGCAGTATTTT. As protein: CATSDPGSYTDTQYF.

The chain joins TRBV12-5 to TRBJ1-6; 7 bases line up with TRBD1. Trimming took 1 base from V and 7 from J; bases not matched to a gene: 7. The CDR3 is made up of 16 amino acids. Germline loops: CDR1 LGHNT, CDR2 FRNRAP. The DNA of the CDR3 is TGTGCTAGTGGTTTGGCAATGACAGGGAGGAATTCACCCCTCCACTTT. Translated: CASGLAMTGRNSPLHF.

The chain employs TRBV5-1 and TRBJ2-3, with a possible D match to TRBD1 (6 bases). This CDR3 has 16 amino acids. The germline V gene has CDR1 SGHRS and CDR2 YFSETQ. The ends were cut back, 2 bases at V and 2 bases at J, with 15 bases in the middle. The CDR3 region has the DNA TGCGCCAGCAGCTTAGCACAGGGCCCCCCCACAGATACGCAGTATTTT. Amino acid sequence: CASSLAQGPPTDTQYF. Together with reference TRBV5-1 and TRBJ2-3, the CDR3 gives the full variable domain: KAGVTQTPRYLIKTRGQQVTLSCSPISGHRSVSWYQQTPGQGLQFLFEYFSETQRNKGNFPGRFSGRQFSNSRSEMNVSTLELGDSALYLCASSLAQGPPTDTQYFGPGTRLTVL.

V is TRBV5-1 and J is TRBJ2-3; 7 bases agree with TRBD1. Looked up from germline, CDR1 is SGHRS and CDR2 is YFSETQ. This CDR3 has 15 amino acids. The junction had 5 bases not matched to a gene; V was cut back by 4 bases and J by 0 bases. CDR3 protein: CASSPGQISTDTQYF. The DNA of the CDR3 is TGCGCCAGCAGCCCGGGACAGATTAGCACAGATACGCAGTATTTT.

The chain recombines TRBV29-1 with TRBJ1-5; D not certain. V dropped 0 bases and J dropped 6 bases, with 9 bases sitting between them. This CDR3 contains 13 residues. The V gene's germline CDR1 is SQVTM and CDR2 ANQGSEA. The DNA of the CDR3 is TGCAGCGTTGAAGAAGTGGGAGGTCAGCCCCAGCATTTT. This encodes CSVEEVGGQPQHF.

V is TRBV27 and J is TRBJ2-2, with TRBD2 identical over 8 bases. The CDR3 is made up of 18 amino acids. V trimming: 1 base; J trimming: 1 base; junction bases outside the gene matches: 8. Germline V gene sequence: CDR1 MNHEY, CDR2 SMNVEV (reference sequence). CDR3 amino acids: CASSLFGRLAGNTGELFF. The CDR3 coding sequence is TGTGCCAGCAGTTTATTCGGACGGCTAGCGGGGAACACCGGGGAGCTGTTTTTT.

The chain joins TRBV13 to TRBJ1-6; 7 bases are shared with TRBD1. Germline V CDR1 and CDR2: PRHDT, FYEKMQ (reference sequence). CDR3 length: 14 residues. V shed 3 bases, J shed 5 bases, and the junction held 1 base outside the gene matches. Here the CDR3 DNA reads TGTGCCAGCAGCTTCAGGGGGAATAATTCACCCCTCCACTTT. It codes for CASSFRGNNSPLHF.

The rearrangement uses TRBV5-1 and TRBJ2-7; the match to TRBD1 covers 11 bases. The germline V gene has CDR1 SGHRS and CDR2 YFSETQ. The V gene end was trimmed by 4 bases and the J gene end by 0 bases; junction bases not matched to a gene: 3. This CDR3 has 15 amino acids. DNA for the CDR3: TGCGCCAGCAGCATAGGACAGGGGGCCTCCTACGAGCAGTACGTC. This translates into CASSIGQGASYEQYV.

This chain uses TRBV12-3 or TRBV12-4 with TRBJ1-2; D perhaps matches TRBD1 (6 bases). V was cut by 2 bases and J by 7 bases, with 11 bases left in between. This CDR3 comprises 13 residues. Written as DNA, the CDR3 is TGTGCCAGCAGTTTAATGGGGGCGGGTGGCTACACCTTC. Amino acid sequence: CASSLMGAGGYTF.

The chain links TRBV5-1 to TRBJ2-3, with TRBD2 identical over 13 bases. V lost 3 bases to trimming and J lost 0 bases; unmatched junction nucleotides: 13. The CDR3 length is 20 residues. CDR1 is SGHRS and CDR2 is YFSETQ in the germline V gene. The CDR3 bases are TGCGCCAGCAGCTCAACCGGACTAGCGGGGGACCAATATAGCACAGATACGCAGTATTTT. It codes for CASSSTGLAGDQYSTDTQYF.

In its sample, this clone was seen many times. The DNA of the CDR3 is TGTGCCAGCAGCTTAGCGGCCCGGGGTACGCAGTATTTT. Protein sequence: CASSLAARGTQYF. This rearrangement joins TRBV7-9 to TRBJ2-3; maybe TRBD2 (5 bases). V was pared by 0 bases and J by 8 bases, with 9 bases between. The germline V gene has CDR1 SEHNR and CDR2 FQNEAQ (reference sequence). The CDR3 sequence is 13 residues long.

The rearrangement joins TRBV11-2 to TRBJ1-3; D is uncertain. V was trimmed by 4 bases and J by 4 bases, leaving 8 bases between them. Germline CDR1 reads SGHAT; CDR2 reads FQNNGV. This CDR3 has 13 residues. CDR3 residues: CASSSGPGNTIYF. CDR3 in DNA: TGTGCCAGCAGCTCAGGCCCCGGAAACACCATATATTTT.

The V call is TRBV19, the J call TRBJ2-1, with 11 positions matching TRBD2. CDR1 LNHDA and CDR2 SQIVND come from the germline V gene (reference sequence). V gave up 0 bases and J gave up 5 bases; unmatched junction bases: 12. This CDR3 comprises 19 residues. This chain's CDR3 is CASSIDPTSGAPRDNEQFF. CDR3 DNA sequence: TGTGCCAGTAGTATAGATCCGACTAGCGGGGCCCCTCGGGACAATGAGCAGTTCTTC.

The chain carries TRBV2 and TRBJ1-2, with 7 positions matching TRBD1. The CDR3 has 12 amino acids. Unmatched junction bases numbered 5, after V lost 4 bases and J lost 9 bases. CDR1 is SNHLY and CDR2 is FYNNEI in the germline V gene. The CDR3 region is CASSGQGPSYTF. CDR3 nucleotides: TGTGCCAGCAGTGGACAGGGCCCTAGCTACACCTTC.

The chain has TRBV7-6 and TRBJ2-1; 8 bases line up with TRBD1. The CDR3 extends over 17 amino acids. Trimming at V came to 3 bases and at J to 1 base, leaving 8 bases not matched to a gene. Germline assignment: CDR1 SGHVS and CDR2 FNYEAQ. CDR3 protein: CASSLGRTGISYNEQFF. For the CDR3, the DNA is TGTGCCAGCAGCTTGGGCAGGACAGGGATTTCCTACAATGAGCAGTTCTTC. Full variable domain (remainder filled in from reference TRBV7-6 and TRBJ2-1): GAGVSQSPRYKVTKRGQDVALRCDPISGHVSLYWYRQALGQGPEFLTYFNYEAQQDKSGLPNDRFSAERPEGSISTLTIQRTEQRDSAMYRCASSLGRTGISYNEQFFGPGTRLTVL.

The rearrangement uses TRBV11-3 and TRBJ1-1; the D is unclear. V was trimmed by 2 bases and J by 4 bases, leaving 11 bases between them. The CDR3 consists of 14 residues. CDR1 is SGHNT and CDR2 is YENEEA in the germline V gene. The CDR3 region is CASSLRGVSTEAFF. CDR3 sequence (DNA): TGTGCCAGCAGCTTACGGGGAGTGAGCACTGAAGCTTTCTTT.

The rearrangement joins TRBV4-1 to TRBJ2-4, with TRBD1 identical over 9 bases. CDR1 and CDR2 from the germline V gene are MGHRA and YSYEKL. Trimming at V came to 2 bases and at J to 9 bases, leaving 8 bases not matched to a gene. This CDR3 is 15 amino acids long. The CDR3 reads CASSQTGGEAAIQYF. The CDR3 DNA reads as TGCGCCAGCAGCCAAACAGGGGGCGAGGCCGCCATTCAGTACTTC.